The 11 T cell receptor beta chains presented below share a single source sample, sequenced in a study of blood T cell repertoires in COVID-19. Sequencing was performed with immunoSEQ multiplex PCR; in TCRdb, only in-frame clones are kept and a portion is missing. This sample has about 320,000 clones, with around nine tenths found just once. Sequencing input: PBMCs or T cells enriched from blood (not recorded which). The receptors come from a man aged 55-75 years who had recovered from COVID-19.

The chain couples TRBV13 to TRBJ1-2, with a possible D match to TRBD1 (5 bases). The CDR3 contains 14 residues. Trimming left V 3 bases short and J 4 bases short, with 12 bases between. Germline values: CDR1 PRHDT, CDR2 FYEKMQ (reference sequence). Here the CDR3 reads CASSFEGTLYGYTF. CDR3 sequence (DNA): TGTGCCAGCAGCTTTGAAGGGACTCTCTATGGCTACACCTTC.

This clone has more than one count but fewer than ten. The rearrangement joins TRBV7-9 to TRBJ2-1, with D perhaps TRBD1 (7 bases). In germline, CDR1 is SEHNR, CDR2 FQNEAQ (reference sequence). The CDR3 covers 15 residues. Trimming stripped 2 bases from V and 8 bases from J, with 16 bases between. The CDR3 bases are TGTGCCAGCAGCTTACCCAGGGGGGCAGGCGATGAGCAGTTCTTC. It yields the protein CASSLPRGAGDEQFF.

This clone was seen more than once but under ten times. This chain links TRBV3-1 (or the pseudogene TRBV3-2) with TRBJ2-7, with TRBD1 identical over 9 bases. V lost 4 bases and J lost 6; bases outside the gene matches: 7. There are 14 residues in the CDR3. CDR1 and CDR2 from the germline V gene are LGHDT and YNNKEL (reference sequence). CDR3 sequence reads: CASSPTGGFSEQYF. The CDR3 DNA is TGTGCCAGCAGCCCGACAGGGGGGTTTTCCGAGCAGTACTTC.

The chain has TRBV9 and TRBJ2-1; 10 positions match TRBD2. The CDR3 length is 16 residues. The V segment lost 3 bases and the J segment 7 bases; nucleotides outside the gene matches: 10. Germline V gene sequence: CDR1 SGDLS, CDR2 YYNGEE. The CDR3 DNA follows: TGTGCCAGCAGCGCCCCCCGGGCTAGCGGGAGTAATGAGCAGTTCTTC. Translation gives CASSAPRASGSNEQFF. The full variable domain, rest sourced from reference TRBV9 and TRBJ2-1, is DSGVTQTPKHLITATGQRVTLRCSPRSGDLSVYWYQQSLDQGLQFLIQYYNGEERAKGNILERFSAQQFPDLHSELNLSSLELGDSALYFCASSAPRASGSNEQFFGPGTRLTVL.

V usage is TRBV19 and J usage is TRBJ1-2; 8 positions agree with TRBD1. V lost 6 bases, J lost 4 bases, and 7 bases stayed unmatched. The CDR3 contains 14 residues. Germline CDR1 and CDR2: LNHDA and SQIVND (reference sequence). The CDR3 sequence: CASSRGRGPYGYTF. The CDR3 bases are TGTGCCAGTAGCCGGGGCAGGGGGCCCTATGGCTACACCTTC. The whole variable domain, remainder taken from reference TRBV19 and TRBJ1-2, is DGGITQSPKYLFRKEGQNVTLSCEQNLNHDAMYWYRQDPGQGLRLIYYSQIVNDFQKGDIAEGYSVSREKKESFPLTVTSAQKNPTAFYLCASSRGRGPYGYTFGSGTRLTVV.

The chain couples TRBV19 to TRBJ2-1; 10 positions agree with TRBD2. V dropped 7 bases and J dropped 6; count of bases not matched to a gene: 18. CDR3 length equals 18 residues. Germline lookup yields CDR1 LNHDA and CDR2 SQIVND (reference sequence). The DNA for the CDR3 is TGTGCCAGTAAATCTGGGACGGGGGCTAGCGGGAGAGCCAATGAGCAGTTCTTC. As protein: CASKSGTGASGRANEQFF.

J is TRBJ2-3 and V is TRBV7-9; D gene uncertain. From germline, CDR1 is SEHNR and CDR2 FQNEAQ (reference sequence). The CDR3 totals 14 residues. V was clipped by 1 base and J by 4 bases, with 9 bases between them. The DNA of the CDR3 is TGTGCCAGCAGCTTAGGTGCGAGCGCAGATACGCAGTATTTT. As protein: CASSLGASADTQYF.

Details on this clone: The same CDR3 also results from other DNA sequences found in this sample. This rearrangement joins TRBV24-1 to TRBJ1-3; TRBD1 agrees at 7 bases. Germline CDR1 is KGHDR and CDR2 is SFDVKD. J lost 1 base, V lost 4 bases, and 3 bases had no gene match. CDR3 length: 15 amino acids. CDR3 DNA sequence: TGTGCCACCAGTGACCCACAGGGGTCTGGAAACACCATATATTTT. Its translation: CATSDPQGSGNTIYF.

The rearrangement joins TRBV28 to TRBJ1-2; TRBD1 might be the D (6 bases). Germline CDR1 and CDR2: MDHEN and SYDVKM. The V gene lost 6 bases and the J gene lost 3 bases, with 17 bases spanning the gap. The CDR3 is 15 residues long. CDR3 loop: CASRTTGQIDYGYTF. In DNA, the CDR3 is TGTGCCAGCAGAACTACAGGGCAAATCGACTATGGCTACACCTTC.

The genes are TRBV18 and TRBJ2-5; TRBD1 matches 8 bases. This CDR3 contains 14 residues. Trimming removed 4 bases from V and 5 bases from J; junction bases left unmatched: 6. Looked up from germline, CDR1 is KGHSH and CDR2 is LQKENI. The CDR3 DNA sequence: TGTGCCAGCTCACGACAGGGGCTGGGGGAGACCCAGTACTTC. Protein: CASSRQGLGETQYF.

The chain is built from TRBV28 and TRBJ2-7, with 14 positions matching TRBD2. The CDR3 totals 12 residues. J gave up 9 bases and V 10 bases, and 5 bases lay outside the gene matches. From germline, CDR1 is MDHEN and CDR2 SYDVKM. The CDR3 nucleotides are TGTGCCACGGGACTAGCGGGAGTCGGGCAGTACTTC. It translates to CATGLAGVGQYF.